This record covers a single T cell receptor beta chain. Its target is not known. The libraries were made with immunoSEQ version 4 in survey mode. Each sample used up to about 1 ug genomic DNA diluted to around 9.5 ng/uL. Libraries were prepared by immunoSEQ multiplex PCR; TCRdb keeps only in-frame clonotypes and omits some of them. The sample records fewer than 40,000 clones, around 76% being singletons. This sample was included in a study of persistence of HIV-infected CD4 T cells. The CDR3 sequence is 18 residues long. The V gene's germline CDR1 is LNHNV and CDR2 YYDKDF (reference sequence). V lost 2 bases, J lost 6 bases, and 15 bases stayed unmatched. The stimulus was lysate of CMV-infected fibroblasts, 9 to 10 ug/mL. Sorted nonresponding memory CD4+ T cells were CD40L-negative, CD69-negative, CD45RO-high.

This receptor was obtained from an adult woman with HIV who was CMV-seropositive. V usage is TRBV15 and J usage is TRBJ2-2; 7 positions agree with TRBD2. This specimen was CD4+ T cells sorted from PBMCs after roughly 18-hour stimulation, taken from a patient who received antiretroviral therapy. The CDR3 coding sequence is TGTGCCACCAGCAGAACATTTGCCGGACTAGGGTCGGCCGGGGAGCTGTTTTTT. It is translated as CATSRTFAGLGSAGELFF.